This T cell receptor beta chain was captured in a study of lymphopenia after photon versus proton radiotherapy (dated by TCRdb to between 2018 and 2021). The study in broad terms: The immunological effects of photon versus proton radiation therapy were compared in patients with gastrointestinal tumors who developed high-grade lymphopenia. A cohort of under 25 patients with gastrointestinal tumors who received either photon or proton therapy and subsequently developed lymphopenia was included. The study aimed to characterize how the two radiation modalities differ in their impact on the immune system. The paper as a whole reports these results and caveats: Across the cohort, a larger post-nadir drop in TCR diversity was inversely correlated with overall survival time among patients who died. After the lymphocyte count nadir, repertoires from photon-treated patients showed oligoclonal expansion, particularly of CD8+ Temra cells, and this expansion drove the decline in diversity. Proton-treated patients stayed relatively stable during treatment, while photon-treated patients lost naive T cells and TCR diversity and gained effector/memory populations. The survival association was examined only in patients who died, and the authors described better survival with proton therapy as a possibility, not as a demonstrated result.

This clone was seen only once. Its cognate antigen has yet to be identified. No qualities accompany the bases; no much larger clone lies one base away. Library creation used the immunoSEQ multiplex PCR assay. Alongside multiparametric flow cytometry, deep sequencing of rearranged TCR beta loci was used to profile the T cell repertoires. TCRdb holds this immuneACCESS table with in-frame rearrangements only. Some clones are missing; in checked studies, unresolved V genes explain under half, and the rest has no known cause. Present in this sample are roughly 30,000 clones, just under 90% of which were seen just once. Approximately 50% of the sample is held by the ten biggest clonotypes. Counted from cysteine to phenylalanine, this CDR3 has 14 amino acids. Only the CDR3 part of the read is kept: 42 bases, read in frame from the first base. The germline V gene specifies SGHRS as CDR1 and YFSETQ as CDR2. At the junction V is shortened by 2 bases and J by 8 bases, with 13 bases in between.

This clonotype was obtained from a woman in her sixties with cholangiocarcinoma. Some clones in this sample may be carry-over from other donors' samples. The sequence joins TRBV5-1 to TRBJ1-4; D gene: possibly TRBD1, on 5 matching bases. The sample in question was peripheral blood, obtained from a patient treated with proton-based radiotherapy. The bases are TGCGCCAGCAGCTTTGGAGGGGTGAGCGAAAAACTGTTTTTT. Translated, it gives CASSFGGVSEKLFF.